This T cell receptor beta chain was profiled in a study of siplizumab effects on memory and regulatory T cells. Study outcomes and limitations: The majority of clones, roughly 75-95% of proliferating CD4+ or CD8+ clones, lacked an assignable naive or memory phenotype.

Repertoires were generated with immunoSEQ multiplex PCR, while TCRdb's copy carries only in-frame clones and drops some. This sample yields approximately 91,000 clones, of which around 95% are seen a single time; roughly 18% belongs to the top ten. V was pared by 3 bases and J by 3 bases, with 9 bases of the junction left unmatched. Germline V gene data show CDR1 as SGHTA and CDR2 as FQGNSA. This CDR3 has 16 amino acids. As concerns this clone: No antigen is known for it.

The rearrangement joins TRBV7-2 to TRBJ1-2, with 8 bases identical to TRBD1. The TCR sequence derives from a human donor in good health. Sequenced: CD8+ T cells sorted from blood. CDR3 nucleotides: TGTGCCAGCAGCTTCCTCAGGGGGCCGATCGACTATGGCTACACCTTC. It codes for CASSFLRGPIDYGYTF.